The 15 T cell receptor beta chains in this list originate from one sample, sequenced in a study of cytomegalovirus exposure and HLA in healthy donors. The PCR employed 60 Vbeta primers together with 13 Jbeta primers. Profiled with immunoSEQ multiplex PCR; TCRdb holds only in-frame clones, not every one. Among 85,000 to 120,000 clones listed, roughly 82% were seen once. The specimen was PBMCs. Every receptor here comes from a woman aged 45 to 65 in good health and CMV-seropositive.

The J gene is TRBJ1-1, the V gene TRBV2, with a possible D match to TRBD1 (5 bases). The CDR3 is 15 residues long. V was cut by 3 bases and J by 1 base, with 12 bases left in between. Germline assignment: CDR1 SNHLY and CDR2 FYNNEI. The CDR3 region has the DNA TGTGCCAGCAGTGACAGCAGGGTCGGGAACACTGAAGCTTTCTTT. Amino acid sequence: CASSDSRVGNTEAFF.

The chain combines TRBV19 with TRBJ2-7; 10 positions agree with TRBD2. V lost 3 bases and J lost 3; bases outside the gene matches: 2. The germline gives CDR1 LNHDA, CDR2 SQIVND (reference sequence). The CDR3 covers 14 residues. CDR3 region: CASSISGGLYEQYF. As DNA, the CDR3 is TGTGCCAGTAGTATTAGCGGGGGGCTCTACGAGCAGTACTTC.

The J gene is TRBJ2-1, the V gene TRBV14, with D possibly being TRBD1 (6 bases). The length of the CDR3 is 14 residues. The V end was cut by 0 bases, the J end by 8 bases, with 11 bases between. Germline assignment: CDR1 SGHDN and CDR2 FVKESK. DNA for the CDR3: TGTGCCAGCAGCCAAGAAACCAGGGGCTATGAGCAGTTCTTC. It yields the protein CASSQETRGYEQFF. Drawing the rest from reference TRBV14 and TRBJ2-1, the complete variable domain is EAGVTQFPSHSVIEKGQTVTLRCDPISGHDNLYWYRRVMGKEIKFLLHFVKESKQDESGMPNNRFLAERTGGTYSTLKVQPAELEDSGVYFCASSQETRGYEQFFGPGTRLTVL.

The CDR3 bases are TGTGCCAGCAGCTCCTCCCTTGAACTAGCGGGGGAAGAGACCCAGTACTTC. Protein: CASSSSLELAGEETQYF. This rearrangement joins TRBV7-9 to TRBJ2-5; the match to TRBD2 covers 11 bases. The CDR3 loop spans 17 amino acids. V shed 4 bases, J shed 3 bases, and the junction held 10 bases outside the gene matches. Germline-derived CDR1 and CDR2 are SEHNR and FQNEAQ (reference sequence).

The chain employs TRBV5-1 and TRBJ1-6; TRBD1 agrees at 7 bases. This CDR3 spans 16 amino acids. Trimming took 1 base from V and 8 from J; bases not matched to a gene: 9. Per the germline V gene, CDR1 is SGHRS and CDR2 is YFSETQ. CDR3: CASSLWTGRSDSPLHF. DNA for the CDR3: TGCGCCAGCAGCTTGTGGACAGGACGGAGCGATTCACCCCTCCACTTT.

The chain carries TRBV4-3 and TRBJ2-7; TRBD2 agrees at 10 bases. The junction had 6 bases not matched to a gene; V was cut back by 4 bases and J by 0 bases. The CDR3 runs 16 residues. Germline values: CDR1 LGHNA, CDR2 YSLEER. CDR3 protein: CASSPSLAGDSYEQYF. Written as DNA, the CDR3 is TGCGCCAGCAGCCCCAGTCTAGCGGGGGACTCCTACGAGCAGTACTTC.

J is TRBJ1-1 and V is TRBV6-1; possibly TRBD1 for D (6 bases). Trimming left V 7 bases short and J 4 bases short, with 19 bases between. The CDR3 is 15 residues long. Germline loops: CDR1 MNHNS, CDR2 SASEGT. In nucleotides, the CDR3 is TGTGCCAGCATTACAGGGATTTTTGGGACCACTGAAGCTTTCTTT. Translation: CASITGIFGTTEAFF.

The rearrangement joins TRBV9 to TRBJ2-5, with a tentative D call TRBD1 (5 bases). The germline V gene encodes CDR1 SGDLS and CDR2 YYNGEE. The CDR3 runs 14 residues. V lost 0 bases and J 4 bases, leaving 10 bases between the germline ends. The CDR3 bases are TGTGCCAGCAGCGTAGGCCAAGGGGTAGAGACCCAGTACTTC. It translates to CASSVGQGVETQYF.

This clone was counted once. V gene TRBV19 combines with J gene TRBJ1-4; 8 nucleotides line up with TRBD1. Unmatched junction bases numbered 22, after V lost 6 bases and J lost 7 bases. The length of the CDR3 is 19 residues. The germline V gene encodes CDR1 LNHDA and CDR2 SQIVND (reference sequence). Written as DNA, the CDR3 is TGTGCCAGTAGCAGGATTTCCGTCGAACAGGGGGTCGAAGGTGAAAAACTGTTTTTT. Protein: CASSRISVEQGVEGEKLFF.

The chain employs TRBV9 and TRBJ1-1, with D possibly being TRBD1 (5 bases). Germline loops: CDR1 SGDLS, CDR2 YYNGEE. The length of the CDR3 is 15 residues. Trimming shortened V by 0 bases and J by 0 bases, and 9 bases separated the two germline ends. CDR3 protein: CASSVVGALNTEAFF. The CDR3 region has the DNA TGTGCCAGCAGCGTAGTTGGGGCCCTGAACACTGAAGCTTTCTTT.

The chain is built from TRBV7-9 and TRBJ1-1; 7 bases match TRBD1. Looked up from germline, CDR1 is SEHNR and CDR2 is FQNEAQ (reference sequence). V trimming: 8 bases; J trimming: 1 base; junction bases outside the gene matches: 4. The CDR3 contains 13 residues. CDR3 amino acids: CASSGQANTEAFF. DNA for the CDR3: TGTGCCAGCTCCGGACAGGCGAACACTGAAGCTTTCTTT.

The sample holds one count of this clone. The chain combines TRBV2 with TRBJ2-7, with 8 bases identical to TRBD2. Germline CDR1 reads SNHLY; CDR2 reads FYNNEI. The CDR3 runs 14 residues. Trimming removed 6 bases from V and 4 bases from J; junction bases left unmatched: 8. DNA of the CDR3: TGTGCCAGCAGCGTCCGGGGGGGTCAATACGAGCAGTACTTC. This gives the protein CASSVRGGQYEQYF.

This chain joins TRBV27 and TRBJ1-4; 10 nucleotides align to TRBD1. Per the germline V gene, CDR1 is MNHEY and CDR2 is SMNVEV (reference sequence). Trimming removed 6 bases from V and 7 bases from J; junction bases left unmatched: 8. The CDR3 runs to 15 residues. The CDR3 reads CASSPWGTGVEKLFF. The DNA of the CDR3 is TGTGCCAGCAGCCCCTGGGGGACAGGGGTTGAAAAACTGTTTTTT. The entire variable domain, with the rest obtained from reference TRBV27 and TRBJ1-4, is as follows: EAQVTQNPRYLITVTGKKLTVTCSQNMNHEYMSWYRQDPGLGLRQIYYSMNVEVTDKGDVPEGYKVSRKEKRNFPLILESPSPNQTSLYFCASSPWGTGVEKLFFGSGTQLSVL.

The V and J genes are TRBV23-1 and TRBJ1-2; possibly TRBD1 for D (6 bases). TRBV23-1 is designated an ORF whose function remains uncertain. This CDR3 has 14 residues. Between the trimmed V and J ends, which lost 9 bases and 8 bases, there was a span of 22 bases. Written as DNA, the CDR3 is TGCGCCAGTCCCAAGGCCAGGGGCGCCATGGGCTACACCTTC. It encodes CASPKARGAMGYTF.

The chain couples TRBV9 to TRBJ2-7, with 9 positions matching TRBD1. CDR1 SGDLS and CDR2 YYNGEE come from the germline V gene. CDR3 size: 15 residues. V shed 3 bases, J shed 0 bases, and the junction held 4 bases outside the gene matches. For the CDR3, the DNA is TGTGCCAGCAGCGCCAGACAGGGGGGCTCCTACGAGCAGTACTTC. Translation: CASSARQGGSYEQYF.